One and the same sample provided the 25 T cell receptor beta chains below, sequenced in a study of beta chain features in type 1 diabetes. Expressed TCRB transcripts were sequenced because the isolated RNA had all been reverse transcribed beforehand. TCRdb's copy holds only in-frame clones and misses some; the assay was immunoSEQ multiplex PCR. The table has 350,000 or so clones, around 20% seen once. Sequences were obtained from naive CD4+ T cells from blood. The receptors were sampled from a woman younger than 35 in good health.

This clone has a handful of counts. This sequence joins TRBV5-1 and TRBJ2-7, with TRBD1 matching over 9 bases. In germline, CDR1 is SGHRS, CDR2 YFSETQ. The length of the CDR3 is 15 residues. J was trimmed by 2 bases and V by 4 bases; bases with no gene match: 7. CDR3 coding DNA: TGCGCCAGCAGCATCCCCGGGACAGGGACCTACGAGCAGTACTTC. It codes for CASSIPGTGTYEQYF.

V is TRBV6-6 and J is TRBJ1-5, with no clear D. Germline V CDR1 and CDR2: MNHNY, SVGAGI (reference sequence). The germline V and J ends were trimmed by 2 bases and 6 bases, with 11 bases remaining between them. The CDR3 runs 14 residues. The chain's CDR3 is CASSYGSGTQPQHF. Written as DNA, the CDR3 is TGTGCCAGCAGTTACGGCTCAGGAACTCAGCCCCAGCATTTT.

In its sample, this clone was seen a few times. In the same sample, other DNA sequences code for this CDR3. The chain joins TRBV29-1 to TRBJ1-1; 7 bases agree with TRBD1. Trimming cost V 5 bases and J 2 bases; bases outside gene matches: 5. This CDR3 is built from 13 residues. Germline V lookup: CDR1 SQVTM, CDR2 ANQGSEA. The DNA for the CDR3 is TGCAGCGTTCGCGGACAGGAAAACACTGAAGCTTTCTTT. It specifies CSVRGQENTEAFF.

The chain combines TRBV12-5 with TRBJ2-5, with 7 positions matching TRBD1. The CDR3 has 14 amino acids. CDR1 and CDR2 from the germline V gene are LGHNT and FRNRAP. With V trimmed by 6 bases and J by 4 bases, 8 bases remained unmatched. Here the CDR3 reads CASGFTGERETQYF. CDR3 in DNA: TGTGCTAGTGGCTTTACAGGGGAAAGAGAGACCCAGTACTTC. The full variable domain, rest sourced from reference TRBV12-5 and TRBJ2-5, is DARVTQTPRHKVTEMGQEVTMRCQPILGHNTVFWYRQTMMQGLELLAYFRNRAPLDDSGMPKDRFSAEMPDATLATLKIQPSEPRDSAVYFCASGFTGERETQYFGPGTRLLVL.

The sample holds a few counts of this clone. The gene calls are TRBV4-1 and TRBJ2-5; weak D call: TRBD2 (5 bases). This CDR3 is built from 13 residues. V was shortened by 4 bases and J by 5 bases, with 11 bases between the two germline ends. Germline values: CDR1 MGHRA, CDR2 YSYEKL. The CDR3 spells CASSREEEETQYF. CDR3 nucleotides: TGCGCCAGCAGCCGAGAGGAGGAGGAGACCCAGTACTTC.

This chain links TRBV30 with TRBJ2-7; TRBD1 aligns across 7 bases. The V and J ends lost 1 base and 5 bases, in that order; junction bases with no gene match: 5. Germline V gene lookup returns CDR1 GTSNPN and CDR2 SVGIG (reference sequence). The CDR3 length is 13 residues. As DNA, the CDR3 is TGTGCCTGGAGTGGGGGGACAGTAAACGAGCAGTACTTC. Its translation is CAWSGGTVNEQYF.

V is TRBV25-1 and J is TRBJ2-5, with 12 bases that match TRBD2. Trimming cost V 3 bases and J 5 bases; bases outside gene matches: 7. The CDR3 length is 16 residues. Germline V gene lookup returns CDR1 MGHDK and CDR2 SYGVNS. CDR3 region: CASSDPGLAGIETQYF. The CDR3 bases are TGTGCCAGCAGTGATCCTGGACTAGCGGGAATCGAGACCCAGTACTTC.

This chain joins TRBV30 and TRBJ1-1; D not certain. V was trimmed by 2 bases and J by 1 base, leaving 8 bases between them. The germline gives CDR1 GTSNPN, CDR2 SVGIG (reference sequence). The CDR3 contains 13 residues. The CDR3 nucleotides read TGTGCCTGGAGTCCAACACAGAACACTGAAGCTTTCTTT. This gives the protein CAWSPTQNTEAFF. Drawing the rest from reference TRBV30 and TRBJ1-1, the complete variable domain is SQTIHQWPATLVQPVGSPLSLECTVEGTSNPNLYWYRQAAGRGLQLLFYSVGIGQISSEVPQNLSASRPQDRQFILSSKKLLLSDSGFYLCAWSPTQNTEAFFGQGTRLTVV.

The gene calls are TRBV29-1 and TRBJ1-2; D unresolved. Between the trimmed V and J ends, which lost 6 bases and 6 bases, there was a span of 17 bases. Germline assignment: CDR1 SQVTM and CDR2 ANQGSEA. This CDR3 region has 13 residues. The CDR3 spells CSVTGAETNGYTF. The CDR3 DNA reads as TGCAGCGTCACCGGAGCGGAGACGAATGGCTACACCTTC.

The sample holds a few counts of this clone. This chain links TRBV5-1 with TRBJ2-5, with a possible D match to TRBD2 (5 bases). There are 13 residues in the CDR3. V lost 9 bases and J lost 2, with 14 bases in between. Germline-derived CDR1 and CDR2 are SGHRS and YFSETQ. The CDR3 loop reads CATHAGDQETQYF. The CDR3 DNA reads as TGCGCCACCCATGCCGGGGATCAAGAGACCCAGTACTTC.

This clone was picked up a small number of times. This rearrangement joins TRBV4-3 to TRBJ2-6, with TRBD1 as a possible D gene (5 bases). CDR3 size: 15 residues. Germline lookup yields CDR1 LGHNA and CDR2 YSLEER. V lost 0 bases, J lost 4 bases, and 7 bases lay in between. The CDR3 sequence: CASSQEGVGANVLTF. In DNA, the CDR3 is TGCGCCAGCAGCCAAGAAGGGGTGGGGGCCAACGTCCTGACTTTC.

This clone was counted a few times. The rearrangement joins TRBV7-9 to TRBJ2-1; 7 nucleotides agree with TRBD2. After removal of 5 bases from V and 10 bases from J, the junction contained 14 bases not matched to a gene. CDR3 length: 15 amino acids. Germline V gene sequence: CDR1 SEHNR, CDR2 FQNEAQ (reference sequence). This CDR3 reads CASSPPGLPNAEQFF. The DNA of the CDR3 is TGTGCCAGCAGCCCGCCGGGACTACCGAATGCGGAGCAGTTCTTC.

This clone was counted only a few times. The V and J genes are TRBV18 and TRBJ1-2, with a tentative D call TRBD1 (6 bases). Per germline, CDR1 KGHSH and CDR2 LQKENI. The CDR3 runs 17 residues. The V end lost 1 base, the J end lost 2 bases, and 17 bases lay between the germline ends. The CDR3 DNA reads TGTGCCAGCTCACCACAAGGACAGCAATGGCGGAACTATGGCTACACCTTC. Translation gives CASSPQGQQWRNYGYTF.

This rearrangement joins TRBV6-5 to TRBJ2-7, with 9 bases fitting TRBD1. The V gene end was trimmed by 7 bases and the J gene end by 5 bases; junction bases not matched to a gene: 6. This CDR3 has 13 amino acids. CDR1 is MNHEY, CDR2 SVGAGI, per germline. CDR3 residues: CASNRQGVNEQYF. In DNA, the CDR3 is TGTGCCAGCAATAGACAGGGGGTTAACGAGCAGTACTTC.

The chain couples TRBV29-1 to TRBJ2-1; the D is unclear. CDR3 length: 11 amino acids. Trimming stripped 4 bases from V and 8 bases from J, with 9 bases between. Germline lookup yields CDR1 SQVTM and CDR2 ANQGSEA. The CDR3 loop is CSVGSSYEQFF. The CDR3 bases are TGCAGCGTTGGGTCAAGCTATGAGCAGTTCTTC.

The chain recombines TRBV29-1 with TRBJ2-1, with D unclear. The CDR3 is 12 amino acids. Germline assignment: CDR1 SQVTM and CDR2 ANQGSEA. Trimming removed 6 bases at V and 8 bases at J, with 14 bases between. CDR3 amino acids: CSVGDSGDEQFF. Written as DNA, the CDR3 is TGCAGCGTCGGAGATAGTGGCGATGAGCAGTTCTTC.

The chain links TRBV10-3 to TRBJ1-2, with 9 nucleotides matching TRBD1. Germline CDR1 is ENHRY and CDR2 is SYGVKD. CDR3 length equals 14 residues. Losses at the gene ends were 10 bases for V and 0 bases for J; bases not matched to a gene: 6. CDR3 sequence reads: CASKGTGSNYGYTF. The DNA of the CDR3 is TGTGCCAGCAAAGGGACAGGGTCTAACTATGGCTACACCTTC.

The count of this clone is one. V gene TRBV6-6 combines with J gene TRBJ1-1; tentative D call: TRBD1 (5 bases). Trimming cost V 4 bases and J 5 bases, with 14 bases left between them. CDR1 MNHNY and CDR2 SVGAGI come from the germline V gene (reference sequence). This CDR3 comprises 14 residues. CDR3 loop: CASSSQGGITEAFF. CDR3 coding DNA: TGTGCCAGCAGTTCGCAGGGTGGGATAACTGAAGCTTTCTTT.

The rearrangement uses TRBV4-1 and TRBJ2-1, with TRBD1 as a possible D gene (6 bases). V lost 3 bases and J lost 5, with 20 bases in between. The CDR3 has 17 amino acids. Germline loops: CDR1 MGHRA, CDR2 YSYEKL. As DNA, the CDR3 is TGCGCCAGCAGCCAGCCATACAGGGCCCGGCACAACAATGAGCAGTTCTTC. It encodes CASSQPYRARHNNEQFF.

This chain connects TRBV19 to TRBJ2-3, with D perhaps matching TRBD1 (6 bases). Deletions cut 8 bases from V and 0 bases from J, with 9 bases between. The CDR3 totals 13 residues. CDR1 and CDR2 from the germline V gene are LNHDA and SQIVND (reference sequence). The CDR3 nucleotides read TGTGCCAGTCTAGGACAGAGCACAGATACGCAGTATTTT. It codes for CASLGQSTDTQYF.

This clone was counted between two and nine times. This CDR3 is CAWTSGGRGEQFF. DNA of the CDR3: TGTGCCTGGACTAGCGGGGGGAGAGGGGAGCAGTTCTTC. This chain joins TRBV30 and TRBJ2-1, with TRBD2 matching 11 bases. The junction had 6 bases not matched to a gene; V was cut back by 4 bases and J by 10 bases. The germline CDR1 and CDR2 sequences are GTSNPN and SVGIG (reference sequence). The CDR3 length is 13 residues.

This clone has only a few counts. The chain links TRBV7-9 to TRBJ1-1, with D unresolved. The V gene lost 6 bases and the J gene lost 3 bases, with 14 bases spanning the gap. CDR3 length: 14 amino acids. Per the germline V gene, CDR1 is SEHNR and CDR2 is FQNEAQ (reference sequence). This chain's CDR3 is CASRTFRRDTEAFF. The CDR3 DNA reads as TGTGCCAGCAGGACGTTTAGGCGGGACACTGAAGCTTTCTTT.

This chain links TRBV30 with TRBJ2-5; 8 nucleotides match TRBD2. Germline CDR1 is GTSNPN and CDR2 is SVGIG (reference sequence). Trimming at V came to 3 bases and at J to 4 bases, leaving 13 bases not matched to a gene. CDR3 size: 16 residues. CDR3 DNA sequence: TGTGCCTGGAGCCCCAAAGCGGGACTAGATCGAGAGACCCAGTACTTC. The encoded protein is CAWSPKAGLDRETQYF. Variable domain in full (rest from reference TRBV30 and TRBJ2-5): SQTIHQWPATLVQPVGSPLSLECTVEGTSNPNLYWYRQAAGRGLQLLFYSVGIGQISSEVPQNLSASRPQDRQFILSSKKLLLSDSGFYLCAWSPKAGLDRETQYFGPGTRLLVL.

The CDR3 sequence: CASKALLAHNEQFF. In DNA form, the CDR3 reads TGCGCCAGCAAAGCCTTGCTAGCCCACAATGAGCAGTTCTTC. The V call is TRBV5-1, the J call TRBJ2-1; TRBD2 is a possible D gene (5 bases). In germline, CDR1 is SGHRS, CDR2 YFSETQ. V lost 6 bases and J 5 bases, leaving 15 bases between the germline ends. The CDR3 covers 14 residues.

The chain employs TRBV5-1 and TRBJ1-2; TRBD1 matches 12 bases. Germline CDR1 is SGHRS and CDR2 is YFSETQ. The CDR3 totals 15 residues. V shed 0 bases, J shed 4 bases, and the junction held 1 base outside the gene matches. Written as DNA, the CDR3 is TGCGCCAGCAGCTTGGAGGGACAGGGGGCCTATGGCTACACCTTC. Translating gives CASSLEGQGAYGYTF.